The rows below give T cell receptor beta chains drawn from one sample of a study of CD8 T cells in ankylosing spondylitis. Each CDR3 protein is one row after TCRdb ran MiXCR on the 5' RACE reads. The profile shows 400,000 to 450,000 distinct CDR3 sequences, roughly 17% of them singletons. Material: blood, either unsorted or a sorted T cell fraction (not recorded which). The source of these receptors is a male donor with ankylosing spondylitis. CDR3s leave out the opening cysteine and the closing phenylalanine or tryptophan.

CDR3 length,V gene,CDR3 protein
13,TRBV11-2,ASSLGPSSYNEQF
12,TRBV10-3,AISELQGDYGYT
11,TRBV5-5,ASSLGGWSEQF
13,TRBV4-1,ASSQEPGPVNEQF
15,TRBV12-3/TRBV12-4,ASSFGTSGRLPDTQY
11,TRBV5-1,ASSTLDKDTQY
14,TRBV4-1,ASSQGLAGRGETQY
9,TRBV4-2,ASSQDNEQF
14,TRBV5-1,ASSSQGLKSYNEQF
15,TRBV5-1,ASSLVGPAQSTDTQY
15,TRBV20-1,SARDRERALTDGELF
15,TRBV20-1,SASVGTSGRNTGELF
12,TRBV12-3/TRBV12-4,ASSLAQGAGELF
13,TRBV29-1,SVPQRASSYNEQF
12,TRBV2,ASSVAGADNEQF
13,TRBV6-2/TRBV6-3,AIQFRRGGQETQY
14,TRBV7-2,ASSRLTGGNYNEQF
15,TRBV1,ASNPQAGGGNTGELF
12,TRBV5-1,ASSLGPPENEQF
11,TRBV29-1,SVVAGRNTEAF
11,TRBV11-2,ASSSGQASEAF
13,TRBV12-3/TRBV12-4,ASSLEVGGAYEQY
10,TRBV6-5,ASTDGIGELF
14,TRBV27,ASSLILGGGQNEQY
12,TRBV20-1,SASPGGAGETQY
10,TRBV6-6,ASSYPGEPQH
12,TRBV20-1,SATYRGSTGELF
12,TRBV12-3/TRBV12-4,ASSLRGSGRPQH
16,TRBV15,ATSRDLTSGGRTNEQF
11,TRBV4-1,ASSQITGGGYT
11,TRBV24-1,ATSEAGSETQY
14,TRBV12-3/TRBV12-4,ASSFSGRPTTDTQY
9,TRBV6-5,ASSYSERQY
12,TRBV6-2/TRBV6-3,ASSLGVRSYEQY
12,TRBV5-1,ASSFQGDNSPLH
13,TRBV7-2,ASSLRGREGETQY
13,TRBV7-9,ASSLAGVTGYEQY
11,TRBV30,AWSKGHGSEQY
10,TRBV12-3/TRBV12-4,ASSLLGSEQF
15,TRBV24-1,ATSDLAPGQGVNEQF
14,TRBV4-3,ASSQVLAGSYNEQF
16,TRBV12-3/TRBV12-4,ASSPAPGGILLTGELF
12,TRBV10-2,ASRPTGDAYGYT
15,TRBV2,ASSRDGGAGGSYGYT
15,TRBV10-3,AISALSHRGDSYEQY